These 18 T cell receptor beta chains share one sample of origin, sequenced in a study of beta chain features in type 1 diabetes. Since all of the isolated RNA was reverse transcribed, expressed TCRB transcripts were what got sequenced. Assay used: immunoSEQ multiplex PCR; TCRdb lists only in-frame clones, some missing. The table includes about 290,000 clones, about 7.8% detected once. Sequencing input: central memory CD4+ T cells from blood. These receptors were collected from a woman younger than 30 in good health.

The rearrangement joins TRBV11-1 to TRBJ2-2; D might be TRBD1 or TRBD2, each matching 5 bases. There are 16 residues in the CDR3. CDR1 is SGHAT and CDR2 is FQDESV in the germline V gene (reference sequence). The germline V and J ends were trimmed by 5 bases and 5 bases, with 18 bases remaining between them. The CDR3 bases are TGTGCCAGCAGCCTGGAACCGGGACCACGTACCGGGGAGCTGTTTTTT. Residues: CASSLEPGPRTGELFF.

This clone showed up just a few times. The gene calls are TRBV28 and TRBJ1-1; D may be TRBD1 (6 bases). Trimming removed 9 bases at V and 8 bases at J, with 19 bases between. The CDR3 is 13 residues long. Per the germline V gene, CDR1 is MDHEN and CDR2 is SYDVKM. CDR3 in DNA: TGTGCCAGTTCGACTCGTGGGGGCTTAGAAGCTTTCTTT. It is translated as CASSTRGGLEAFF.

A few counts support this clone. The CDR3 bases are TGCACCAGCAGCCAAGGGGGGACTAGCCTAAATGGGCTGTTTTTT. This sequence encodes CTSSQGGTSLNGLFF. This chain joins TRBV1 and TRBJ2-2; TRBD2, the table's D call, was not compared with the DNA. TRBV1 is listed as a pseudogene. There are 15 residues in the CDR3.

This clone was counted between two and nine times. The chain carries TRBV4-2 and TRBJ2-3; possibly TRBD2 for D (6 bases). V was trimmed by 0 bases and J by 6 bases, leaving 16 bases between them. Germline CDR1 LGHNA, CDR2 YNFKEQ. The CDR3 is 16 amino acids. The CDR3 is CASSQDFTGAVDTQYF. The CDR3 nucleotides are TGTGCCAGCAGCCAAGATTTTACGGGAGCGGTGGATACGCAGTATTTT.

This rearrangement joins TRBV5-4 to TRBJ1-5; perhaps TRBD1 as D (6 bases). CDR1 is SGHNT and CDR2 is YYREEE in the germline V gene (reference sequence). Trimming shortened V by 0 bases and J by 8 bases, and 15 bases separated the two germline ends. CDR3 length equals 15 residues. This chain's CDR3 is CASSLGGGLGEPQHF. DNA for the CDR3: TGTGCCAGCAGCTTGGGTGGGGGCCTTGGTGAGCCCCAGCATTTT. Full variable domain (remainder filled in from reference TRBV5-4 and TRBJ1-5): ETGVTQSPTHLIKTRGQQVTLRCSSQSGHNTVSWYQQALGQGPQFIFQYYREEENGRGNFPPRFSGLQFPNYSSELNVNALELDDSALYLCASSLGGGLGEPQHFGDGTRLSIL.

In this sample, this clone turned up a few times. The chain is built from TRBV30 and TRBJ2-7; 12 bases fit TRBD2. CDR3 length equals 14 residues. V lost 3 bases to trimming and J lost 6 bases; unmatched junction nucleotides: 6. CDR1 and CDR2 (germline): GTSNPN, SVGIG (reference sequence). As DNA, the CDR3 is TGTGCCTGGAGGACTAGCGGGAGCTTAACCGAGCAGTACTTC. It yields the protein CAWRTSGSLTEQYF. Variable domain in full (rest from reference TRBV30 and TRBJ2-7): SQTIHQWPATLVQPVGSPLSLECTVEGTSNPNLYWYRQAAGRGLQLLFYSVGIGQISSEVPQNLSASRPQDRQFILSSKKLLLSDSGFYLCAWRTSGSLTEQYFGPGTRLTVT.

This clone showed up many times. J is TRBJ2-1 and V is TRBV9; no reliable D call. CDR1 is SGDLS, CDR2 YYNGEE, per germline. Trimming stripped 3 bases from V and 3 bases from J, with 16 bases between. This CDR3 is 16 amino acids long. CDR3 sequence reads: CASSAFLELGYNEQFF. DNA for the CDR3: TGTGCCAGCAGCGCCTTCTTAGAATTGGGCTACAATGAGCAGTTCTTC.

V and J are TRBV7-3 and TRBJ1-5; no firm D call. V lost 6 bases and J lost 3, with 9 bases in between. Germline CDR1 reads SGHTA; CDR2 reads FQGTGA. CDR3 length: 13 amino acids. This CDR3 reads CASRRDVNQPQHF. Here the CDR3 DNA reads TGTGCCAGCAGACGAGACGTCAATCAGCCCCAGCATTTT.

The rearrangement links TRBV7-8 to TRBJ1-5; D may be TRBD1 (5 bases). V shed 2 bases and J shed 3 bases, with 8 bases lying between them. CDR1 is SGHVS, CDR2 FQNEAQ, per germline. The CDR3 sequence is 14 residues long. CDR3 sequence reads: CASSLRGYNQPQHF. The CDR3 DNA sequence: TGTGCCAGCAGCTTACGGGGCTACAATCAGCCCCAGCATTTT. The entire variable domain, with the rest obtained from reference TRBV7-8 and TRBJ1-5, is as follows: GAGVSQSPRYKVAKRGQDVALRCDPISGHVSLFWYQQALGQGPEFLTYFQNEAQLDKSGLPSDRFFAERPEGSVSTLKIQRTQQEDSAVYLCASSLRGYNQPQHFGDGTRLSIL.

The table lists this clone with a few counts. This chain connects TRBV9 to TRBJ2-7, with TRBD2 matching over 14 bases. The length of the CDR3 is 16 residues. V lost 4 bases to trimming and J lost 6 bases; unmatched junction nucleotides: 9. Germline CDR1 is SGDLS and CDR2 is YYNGEE. The CDR3 region has the DNA TGTGCCAGCAGCTCAGGGACTAGCGGGAGCCAGGGCGAGCAGTACTTC. This codes for CASSSGTSGSQGEQYF. Combining the CDR3 with reference TRBV9 and TRBJ2-7 gives the whole variable domain DSGVTQTPKHLITATGQRVTLRCSPRSGDLSVYWYQQSLDQGLQFLIQYYNGEERAKGNILERFSAQQFPDLHSELNLSSLELGDSALYFCASSSGTSGSQGEQYFGPGTRLTVT.

This clone appeared a few times. The chain couples TRBV7-4 to TRBJ2-3; 7 bases are a match to TRBD2. The V gene end was trimmed by 9 bases and the J gene end by 6 bases; junction bases not matched to a gene: 15. Germline-derived CDR1 and CDR2 are SGHVT and SQSDAQ. The CDR3 loop spans 15 amino acids. CDR3 sequence (DNA): TGTGCCAGTCTTTTGGCTAGCGGTTTTTCGGATACGCAGTATTTT. Protein product: CASLLASGFSDTQYF.

This clone was counted only a few times. This rearrangement joins TRBV28 to TRBJ1-6, with D maybe TRBD1 (5 bases). Germline lookup yields CDR1 MDHEN and CDR2 SYDVKM. CDR3 length: 14 residues. V gave up 3 bases and J gave up 9 bases, with 12 bases separating them. The CDR3 nucleotides read TGTGCCAGCAGTTTTGGCAGGGTTGGTTCACCCCTCCACTTT. It is translated as CASSFGRVGSPLHF.

The rearrangement joins TRBV18 to TRBJ1-4, with 9 bases aligning to TRBD1. The germline gives CDR1 KGHSH, CDR2 LQKENI. This CDR3 is built from 17 residues. V shed 1 base, J shed 0 bases, and the junction held 3 bases outside the gene matches. The CDR3 loop reads CASSPQQGASTNEKLFF. For the CDR3, the DNA is TGTGCCAGCTCACCACAACAGGGGGCTTCAACTAATGAAAAACTGTTTTTT. The complete variable domain, with remaining parts taken from reference TRBV18 and TRBJ1-4, reads NAGVMQNPRHLVRRRGQEARLRCSPMKGHSHVYWYRQLPEEGLKFMVYLQKENIIDESGMPKERFSAEFPKEGPSILRIQQVVRGDSAAYFCASSPQQGASTNEKLFFGSGTQLSVL.

As to this clone: At one of its ends the junction is not consistent with the germline gene, which may arise from a read error. This chain connects TRBV7-7 to TRBJ2-1; 9 nucleotides align to TRBD1. The CDR3 is 14 residues long. Germline CDR1 SSHAT, CDR2 FNYEAQ (reference sequence). CDR3 in amino acids: CASSSGQGINEQFF. The CDR3 DNA reads as TGTGCTAGCAGCTCCGGACAGGGGATCAATGAGCAGTTCTTC.

The DNA for the CDR3 is TGTGCCAGCAGTTACTCGGCAGGGATATACGAGCAGTACGTC. Protein: CASSYSAGIYEQYV. The rearrangement links TRBV6-6 to TRBJ2-7; maybe TRBD1 (5 bases). Germline assignment: CDR1 MNHNY and CDR2 SVGAGI (reference sequence). CDR3 size: 14 residues. Trimming removed 0 bases from V and 4 bases from J, with 10 bases in between.

This clone was seen more than once but under ten times. This rearrangement joins TRBV6-1 to TRBJ2-5; D is undetermined. The V end was cut by 4 bases, the J end by 2 bases, with 8 bases between. Germline assignment: CDR1 MNHNS and CDR2 SASEGT. This CDR3 has 13 residues. CDR3 in DNA: TGTGCCAGCAGTGCCCGAGAGCAAGAGACCCAGTACTTC. It yields the protein CASSAREQETQYF.

This clone has only a few counts. At one boundary the junction diverges from the germline segment, which might be a read error. The chain is built from TRBV4-1 and TRBJ1-2; no definite D call. The CDR3 covers 16 residues. In germline, CDR1 is MGHRA, CDR2 YSYEKL. The CDR3 DNA reads TGTGCCAGCAGCCAAGATCAGGTCGGGTTCGACCATGGCTACACCTTC. Translating it yields CASSQDQVGFDHGYTF.

This clone has a handful of counts. V and J are TRBV7-9 and TRBJ2-3, with 9 bases aligning to TRBD1. CDR3 length: 14 residues. CDR1 and CDR2 (germline): SEHNR, FQNEAQ (reference sequence). V lost 4 bases and J lost 6; bases outside the gene matches: 5. The chain's CDR3 is CASSYGTGYDTQYF. For the CDR3, the DNA is TGTGCCAGCAGCTACGGGACAGGGTACGATACGCAGTATTTT.